The next 21 T cell receptor beta chains were all read from a single sample in a study of cytomegalovirus exposure and HLA in healthy donors. PCR employed 60 Vbeta and 13 Jbeta primers. The data were produced by immunoSEQ multiplex PCR, yet TCRdb's version contains in-frame clones alone and is incomplete. This sample has tens of thousands of clones; around four fifths occur once, and the top ten carry around 6%. Source material: PBMCs. The receptors were gathered from a woman aged 18-29 years in good health and CMV-seropositive.

This clone was detected only a few times. The chain is built from TRBV6-1 and TRBJ2-7; unclear D gene. Trimming cost V 2 bases and J 4 bases, with 6 bases left between them. The CDR3 length is 12 residues. Germline lookup yields CDR1 MNHNS and CDR2 SASEGT. In nucleotides, the CDR3 is TGTGCCAGCAGTGAAACTTGGTACGAGCAGTACTTC. Residues: CASSETWYEQYF.

This clone was counted once. The rearrangement links TRBV30 to TRBJ2-2; tentatively, D is TRBD1 (5 bases). This CDR3 contains 12 residues. Per germline, CDR1 GTSNPN and CDR2 SVGIG (reference sequence). Trimming took off 2 bases at V and 6 bases at J, with 7 bases between the two ends. The CDR3 coding sequence is TGTGCCTGGAGTATAGGGGCCGGGGAGCTGTTTTTT. Protein sequence: CAWSIGAGELFF.

This chain connects TRBV29-1 to TRBJ2-7; 9 bases match TRBD1. V dropped 5 bases and J dropped 2; count of bases not matched to a gene: 7. The CDR3 contains 14 residues. CDR1 is SQVTM, CDR2 ANQGSEA, per germline. The CDR3 protein is CSVHGTGPTYEQYF. The CDR3 nucleotides read TGCAGCGTTCACGGGACAGGGCCAACCTACGAGCAGTACTTC.

The V gene is TRBV6-5, the J gene TRBJ1-6; tentative D call: TRBD1 (6 bases). The CDR3 contains 13 residues. V was trimmed by 5 bases and J by 7 bases, leaving 9 bases between them. From germline, CDR1 is MNHEY and CDR2 SVGAGI. Here the CDR3 DNA reads TGTGCCAGCAGTAGGACAGAGAATTCACCCCTCCACTTT. The encoded protein is CASSRTENSPLHF.

The J gene is TRBJ2-5, the V gene TRBV6-1; unclear D gene. Trimming stripped 4 bases from V and 2 bases from J, with 11 bases between. The germline V gene has CDR1 MNHNS and CDR2 SASEGT. CDR3 length equals 14 residues. CDR3 nucleotides: TGTGCCAGCAGTGGCAGGATAACTCAAGAGACCCAGTACTTC. Translation: CASSGRITQETQYF.

The rearrangement links TRBV4-2 to TRBJ2-1; TRBD2 matches at 9 bases. The CDR3 has 12 amino acids. J was trimmed by 15 bases and V by 0 bases; bases with no gene match: 3. The V gene's germline CDR1 is LGHNA and CDR2 YNFKEQ. The CDR3 coding sequence is TGTGCCAGCAGCCAAGATGGGACTAGCATGTTCTTC. Protein sequence: CASSQDGTSMFF.

This clone was seen a single time. The chain combines TRBV6-1 with TRBJ2-5; D might be TRBD2 (5 bases). The CDR3 loop spans 15 amino acids. Germline CDR1 and CDR2: MNHNS and SASEGT. Trimming removed 2 bases at V and 3 bases at J, with 13 bases between. The CDR3 loop is CASSEYDYTKETQYF. CDR3 DNA sequence: TGTGCCAGCAGTGAATACGACTACACCAAAGAGACCCAGTACTTC.

V usage is TRBV5-3 and J usage is TRBJ2-5; no definite D call. TRBV5-3 is an ORF, and what it does is uncertain. CDR3 length: 14 residues. V lost 2 bases, J lost 2 bases, and 10 bases lay in between. The CDR3 sequence is CARSFQARQETQYF. DNA of the CDR3: TGTGCCAGAAGCTTCCAGGCAAGGCAAGAGACCCAGTACTTC.

This chain joins TRBV27 and TRBJ1-2; TRBD1 might be the D (6 bases). V lost 3 bases and J 5 bases, leaving 10 bases between the germline ends. CDR1 is MNHEY and CDR2 is SMNVEV in the germline V gene (reference sequence). The CDR3 runs 13 residues. This CDR3 reads CASSFSGQYGYTF. For the CDR3, the DNA is TGTGCCAGCAGTTTCTCCGGACAGTATGGCTACACCTTC.

This clone was observed a single time. This rearrangement joins TRBV5-1 to TRBJ1-2; TRBD1 might be the D (5 bases). Germline V lookup: CDR1 SGHRS, CDR2 YFSETQ. The V end lost 0 bases, the J end lost 3 bases, and 15 bases lay between the germline ends. The length of the CDR3 is 16 residues. CDR3 amino acids: CASSLAVVSGHYGYTF. CDR3 sequence (DNA): TGCGCCAGCAGCTTGGCCGTGGTTTCAGGGCACTATGGCTACACCTTC. Based on the CDR3 plus reference TRBV5-1 and TRBJ1-2, the full variable domain is KAGVTQTPRYLIKTRGQQVTLSCSPISGHRSVSWYQQTPGQGLQFLFEYFSETQRNKGNFPGRFSGRQFSNSRSEMNVSTLELGDSALYLCASSLAVVSGHYGYTFGSGTRLTVV.

This sequence joins TRBV5-1 and TRBJ1-5; D remains unclear. The CDR3 sequence is 15 residues long. The germline gives CDR1 SGHRS, CDR2 YFSETQ. Trimming removed 0 bases at V and 6 bases at J, with 13 bases between. The CDR3 spells CASSLAGAETQPQHF. The CDR3 DNA reads as TGCGCCAGCAGCTTGGCGGGTGCAGAGACTCAGCCCCAGCATTTT.

The rearrangement links TRBV4-1 to TRBJ1-5, with a possible D match to TRBD1 (6 bases). CDR1 is MGHRA and CDR2 is YSYEKL in the germline V gene. V shed 4 bases and J shed 0 bases, with 16 bases lying between them. There are 17 residues in the CDR3. Written as DNA, the CDR3 is TGCGCCAGCAGCCTGCATGCGCGGACAGTTAGCAATCAGCCCCAGCATTTT. Amino acid sequence: CASSLHARTVSNQPQHF.

This chain uses TRBV9 with TRBJ2-7; D is uncertain. The germline V gene has CDR1 SGDLS and CDR2 YYNGEE. This CDR3 is built from 14 residues. Trimming removed 2 bases at V and 0 bases at J, with 9 bases between. As DNA, the CDR3 is TGTGCCAGCAGCGTGGCTTTCAGCTCCTACGAGCAGTACTTC. Protein: CASSVAFSSYEQYF.

The CDR3 DNA follows: TGCAGCGTTTGGACAGGGCCTAGGGAAGCTTTCTTT. Its protein product is CSVWTGPREAFF. J is TRBJ1-1 and V is TRBV29-1, with 8 nucleotides matching TRBD1. The CDR3 length is 12 residues. CDR1 is SQVTM, CDR2 ANQGSEA, per germline. V gave up 5 bases and J gave up 8 bases; unmatched junction bases: 7. Looking up the rest from reference TRBV29-1 and TRBJ1-1 gives the full variable domain: SAVISQKPSRDICQRGTSLTIQCQVDSQVTMMFWYRQQPGQSLTLIATANQGSEATYESGFVIDKFPISRPNLTFSTLTVSNMSPEDSSIYLCSVWTGPREAFFGQGTRLTVV.

The chain is built from TRBV6-1 and TRBJ2-7; 8 bases line up with TRBD1. Germline V lookup: CDR1 MNHNS, CDR2 SASEGT. Trimming at V came to 6 bases and at J to 2 bases, leaving 6 bases not matched to a gene. CDR3 length equals 14 residues. CDR3 DNA: TGTGCCAGCAGCCTAAACAGGGGGACCTACGAGCAGTACTTC. It translates to CASSLNRGTYEQYF.

The chain joins TRBV5-4 to TRBJ1-1; weak D call: TRBD1 (6 bases). Germline CDR1 reads SGHNT; CDR2 reads YYREEE (reference sequence). The CDR3 totals 12 residues. V was shortened by 3 bases and J by 8 bases, with 11 bases between the two germline ends. The CDR3 DNA is TGTGCCAGCAGCTCACAGGGTACGGAAGCTTTCTTT. Its protein is CASSSQGTEAFF.

The chain joins TRBV9 to TRBJ1-1, with 9 nucleotides matching TRBD1. This CDR3 region has 15 residues. Germline loops: CDR1 SGDLS, CDR2 YYNGEE. V shed 7 bases and J 4 bases; nucleotides not matched to a gene: 11. The CDR3 DNA follows: TGTGCCAGCGCAGACCGACAGGGGGGGAGCACTGAAGCTTTCTTT. This sequence encodes CASADRQGGSTEAFF. The full variable domain, with the rest looked up from reference TRBV9 and TRBJ1-1, is DSGVTQTPKHLITATGQRVTLRCSPRSGDLSVYWYQQSLDQGLQFLIQYYNGEERAKGNILERFSAQQFPDLHSELNLSSLELGDSALYFCASADRQGGSTEAFFGQGTRLTVV.

This sequence joins TRBV7-2 and TRBJ1-2, with TRBD1 identical over 11 bases. Germline lookup yields CDR1 SGHTA and CDR2 FQGNSA. The CDR3 spans 15 residues. The V segment lost 2 bases and the J segment 6 bases; nucleotides outside the gene matches: 5. CDR3 protein: CASSLRTGGADGYTF. The CDR3, as DNA: TGTGCCAGCAGCTTACGGACAGGGGGCGCTGATGGCTACACCTTC.

To note about this clone: Germline is not matched at one junction end, which may reflect a read error. V gene TRBV7-2 combines with J gene TRBJ2-2, with 8 bases fitting TRBD2. The CDR3 consists of 15 residues. Germline V gene lookup returns CDR1 SGHTA and CDR2 FQGNSA. This CDR3 is CASSLGLANTGELFF. The CDR3 DNA follows: TGTGCCAGCAGCTTAGGACTAGCGAATACCGGGGAGCTGTTTTTT.

This chain connects TRBV27 to TRBJ2-7; tentative D call: TRBD2 (6 bases). This CDR3 has 13 residues. Per germline, CDR1 MNHEY and CDR2 SMNVEV (reference sequence). Trimming stripped 1 base from V and 4 bases from J, with 8 bases between. The CDR3 DNA is TGTGCCAGCAGTTTATATGCGGGGTACGAGCAGTACTTC. Its translation is CASSLYAGYEQYF.

The chain joins TRBV2 to TRBJ2-7; 9 bases line up with TRBD2. The CDR3 covers 14 residues. Looked up from germline, CDR1 is SNHLY and CDR2 is FYNNEI. The junction had 9 bases not matched to a gene; V was cut back by 6 bases and J by 6 bases. CDR3 nucleotides: TGTGCCAGCAGGCAGGGACTAGCTAACCGCGAGCAGTACTTC. This codes for CASRQGLANREQYF.